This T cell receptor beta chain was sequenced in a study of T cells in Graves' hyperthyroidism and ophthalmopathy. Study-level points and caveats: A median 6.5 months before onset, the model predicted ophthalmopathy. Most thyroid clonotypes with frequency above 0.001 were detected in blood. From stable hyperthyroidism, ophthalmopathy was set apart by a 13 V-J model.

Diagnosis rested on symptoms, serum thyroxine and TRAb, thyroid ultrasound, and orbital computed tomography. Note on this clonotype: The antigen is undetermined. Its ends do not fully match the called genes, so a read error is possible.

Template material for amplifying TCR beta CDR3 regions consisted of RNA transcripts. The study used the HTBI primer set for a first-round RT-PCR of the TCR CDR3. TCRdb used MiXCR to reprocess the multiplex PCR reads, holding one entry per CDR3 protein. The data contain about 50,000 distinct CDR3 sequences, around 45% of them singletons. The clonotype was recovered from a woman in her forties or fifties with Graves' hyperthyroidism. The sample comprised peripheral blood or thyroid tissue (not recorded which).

The CDR3 here is CASSWMGLTQETQYF. CDR3 DNA: TGCGCCAGCAGCTGGATGGGACTAACACAAGAGACCCAGTACTTC. The V gene is TRBV13, the J gene TRBJ2-5; 7 bases are shared with TRBD2. Per germline, CDR1 PRHDT and CDR2 FYEKMQ (reference sequence). CDR3 length: 15 residues.